Listed below are T cell receptor beta chains from one sample, sequenced in a study of cytomegalovirus exposure and HLA in healthy donors. Assay used: immunoSEQ multiplex PCR; TCRdb lists only in-frame clones, some missing. The sample yields 90,000 to 150,000 clones, approximately 90% seen once. Sequenced material: PBMCs. The receptors were gathered from a man between 18 and 29 years old in good health and CMV-seronegative. Each CDR3 is given with its conserved first and last residue. D genes are given only for firm matches. Clone size is shown for a subset of rows, as once, few, many or a class of expanded clone.

abundance: .
v_gene: TRBV7-9
d_gene: TRBD1
CDR3aa: CASSNTTGATEAFF

abundance: .
v_gene: TRBV27
d_gene: .
CDR3aa: CASSLFDRTYEQYF

abundance: .
v_gene: TRBV6-1
d_gene: .
CDR3aa: CASSSTRDRTDTQYF

abundance: .
v_gene: TRBV5-6
d_gene: TRBD1
CDR3aa: CASSLRLNRDSSYNSPLHF

abundance: .
v_gene: TRBV6-4
d_gene: TRBD1
CDR3aa: CANPGQGSSYEQYF

abundance: .
v_gene: TRBV6-5
d_gene: .
CDR3aa: CASSYSGKSTDTQYF

abundance: .
v_gene: TRBV5-6
d_gene: .
CDR3aa: CASSLEGAGYGYTF

abundance: .
v_gene: TRBV28
d_gene: .
CDR3aa: CASGYPRDHYEQYF

abundance: .
v_gene: TRBV25-1
d_gene: TRBD1
CDR3aa: CASSESGTGGTEQFF

abundance: .
v_gene: TRBV7-2
d_gene: TRBD1
CDR3aa: CASSDGTGLNQPQHF

abundance: .
v_gene: TRBV5-1
d_gene: .
CDR3aa: CASSFEGDGYGYTF

abundance: .
v_gene: TRBV5-5
d_gene: TRBD1
CDR3aa: CASSPGGLTNEKLFF

abundance: .
v_gene: TRBV11-3
d_gene: TRBD1
CDR3aa: CASSKRDRSEKLFF

abundance: .
v_gene: TRBV6-1
d_gene: TRBD1
CDR3aa: CASSGDGRGRNQPQHF

abundance: .
v_gene: TRBV6-5
d_gene: .
CDR3aa: CASSSPRYYEQYF

abundance: .
v_gene: TRBV11-3
d_gene: .
CDR3aa: CASSLKTGTYEQYF

abundance: .
v_gene: TRBV27
d_gene: .
CDR3aa: CASSWAGNQPQHF

abundance: few
v_gene: TRBV30
d_gene: TRBD1
CDR3aa: CAWTGGNGYTF

abundance: few
v_gene: TRBV5-6
d_gene: TRBD1
CDR3aa: CASSDRGIYEQYF

abundance: .
v_gene: TRBV6-1
d_gene: TRBD2
CDR3aa: CASREREIGQETQYF

abundance: .
v_gene: TRBV5-6
d_gene: .
CDR3aa: CASSLGVQETQYF

abundance: once
v_gene: TRBV12-5
d_gene: .
CDR3aa: CASARDYEQYF

abundance: .
v_gene: TRBV18
d_gene: TRBD1
CDR3aa: CASSLGQEETQYF

abundance: .
v_gene: TRBV5-1
d_gene: .
CDR3aa: CASSFGTEAFF

abundance: few
v_gene: TRBV5-6
d_gene: .
CDR3aa: CASSRSYEQYF

abundance: .
v_gene: TRBV28
d_gene: .
CDR3aa: CASSLNRELNQPQHF

abundance: .
v_gene: TRBV27
d_gene: .
CDR3aa: CASTTFYRRTDPPGEQYF

abundance: .
v_gene: TRBV7-7
d_gene: .
CDR3aa: CASSLSTGSEQFF

abundance: .
v_gene: TRBV28
d_gene: .
CDR3aa: CASGFNPGSYEQYF

abundance: .
v_gene: TRBV6-1
d_gene: .
CDR3aa: CASSARNIQYF

abundance: .
v_gene: TRBV29-1
d_gene: .
CDR3aa: CSVTPNSRNTEAFF

abundance: .
v_gene: TRBV28
d_gene: .
CDR3aa: CASSLQGSRTRHYGYTF

abundance: .
v_gene: TRBV7-9
d_gene: TRBD1
CDR3aa: CASSRAGTGVYEQYF

abundance: .
v_gene: TRBV21-1
d_gene: .
CDR3aa: CASSKPIQNYSYEQYF

abundance: .
v_gene: TRBV19
d_gene: .
CDR3aa: CASSKTGTFRSEAFF

abundance: .
v_gene: TRBV11-2
d_gene: .
CDR3aa: CASSSMGSNREKLFF

abundance: .
v_gene: TRBV29-1
d_gene: TRBD1
CDR3aa: CSWGQGNEQFF

abundance: .
v_gene: TRBV6-1
d_gene: TRBD1
CDR3aa: CASSRGLDTEAFF

abundance: .
v_gene: TRBV28
d_gene: TRBD1
CDR3aa: CASSPSPGQLYGYTF

abundance: .
v_gene: TRBV20-1
d_gene: .
CDR3aa: CSVAWEETQYF

abundance: once
v_gene: TRBV4-1
d_gene: .
CDR3aa: CASSQEVPRDSNEKLFF

abundance: .
v_gene: TRBV7-8
d_gene: TRBD1
CDR3aa: CASSLRAGTGNEKLFF

abundance: .
v_gene: TRBV7-9
d_gene: TRBD1
CDR3aa: CASSISPGTGDRETQYF

abundance: .
v_gene: TRBV5-6
d_gene: TRBD2
CDR3aa: CASSLELQRGDNEQFF

abundance: few
v_gene: TRBV7-2
d_gene: .
CDR3aa: CASSLGVVDNSPLHF

abundance: .
v_gene: TRBV11-3
d_gene: TRBD1
CDR3aa: CASSNWDRGYNEQFF

abundance: .
v_gene: TRBV11-2
d_gene: .
CDR3aa: CASTKEEVRGAFF

abundance: once
v_gene: TRBV18
d_gene: .
CDR3aa: CASSPSIKNTEAFF

abundance: .
v_gene: TRBV5-5
d_gene: .
CDR3aa: CASSLLGGYDQPQHF

abundance: once
v_gene: TRBV4-1
d_gene: TRBD1
CDR3aa: CASSQPGQVGMNTEAFF

abundance: .
v_gene: TRBV6-5
d_gene: .
CDR3aa: CASRVGASYEQYF

abundance: .
v_gene: TRBV28
d_gene: .
CDR3aa: CASSLGQFVSEKLFF

abundance: few
v_gene: TRBV10-2
d_gene: TRBD1
CDR3aa: CASSPGTGFSYEQYF

abundance: once
v_gene: TRBV2
d_gene: TRBD1
CDR3aa: CASSRDSLSNTEAFF

abundance: .
v_gene: TRBV10-3
d_gene: .
CDR3aa: CAISEGSATRFRNIQYF

abundance: .
v_gene: TRBV7-2
d_gene: TRBD2
CDR3aa: CASSLGRAASGYNEQFF

abundance: .
v_gene: TRBV27
d_gene: TRBD2
CDR3aa: CASGPLGEGYEQYF

abundance: .
v_gene: TRBV11-3
d_gene: TRBD2
CDR3aa: CASSQGLASRSNQFF